The sample holds a few counts of the clone carrying this T cell receptor beta chain. Its cognate antigen is unknown. This record comes from a study of blood T cells in healthy people across ages. Study-level points and caveats: Higher naive T cell percentage went strongly together with higher TCR beta diversity. The CMV status of each donor remained undetermined, and this could have confounded shifts in expanded clonotypes.

Germline V lookup: CDR1 SNHLY, CDR2 FYNNEI. The CDR3 is made up of 13 amino acids. V lost 5 bases and J 5 bases, leaving 12 bases between the germline ends. A second PCR of 7 to 11 cycles used a sample-barcoded 5' primer and a J-beta primer mix. In TCRdb, the 5' RACE reads were re-called with MiXCR into one record per CDR3 protein. This sample yields around 820,000 distinct CDR3 sequences, of which approximately 25% are seen a single time; 3% to 4.5% belongs to the top ten. The study drew donors from healthy Caucasian individuals in Russia aged roughly 6 to 90. The same sample was also used in a study of T cells of mothers and their children. In that study: The extracted RNA was employed in its entirety for cDNA synthesis, at around 1.6 ug per 15 ul.

Sequenced: blood. The chain recombines TRBV2 with TRBJ2-5; D is possibly TRBD1 (6 bases). This TCR was recovered from a boy younger than 18 in good health. The CDR3 spells CASSRDIGETQYF. In nucleotides, the CDR3 is TGTGCCAGCAGTAGGGACATTGGGGAGACCCAGTACTTC. Supplemented by reference TRBV2 and TRBJ2-5, the full variable domain reads EPEVTQTPSHQVTQMGQEVILRCVPISNHLYFYWYRQILGQKVEFLVSFYNNEISEKSEIFDDQFSVERPDGSNFTLKIRSTKLEDSAMYFCASSRDIGETQYFGPGTRLLVL.